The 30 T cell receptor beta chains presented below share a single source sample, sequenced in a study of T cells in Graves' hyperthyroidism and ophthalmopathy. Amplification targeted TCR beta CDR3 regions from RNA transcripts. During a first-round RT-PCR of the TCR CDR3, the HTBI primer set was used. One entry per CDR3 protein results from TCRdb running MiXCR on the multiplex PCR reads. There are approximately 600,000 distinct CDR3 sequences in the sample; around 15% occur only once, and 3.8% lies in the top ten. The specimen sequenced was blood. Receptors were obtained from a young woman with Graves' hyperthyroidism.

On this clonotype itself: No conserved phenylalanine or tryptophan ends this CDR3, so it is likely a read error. The CDR3 spells CASSQDPTGQETQYS. The CDR3 DNA reads as TGCGCCAGCAGCCAAGATCCAACCGGACAAGAGACCCAGTACTCC. The chain has TRBV4-3 and TRBJ2-5; unclear D gene. CDR1 is LGHNA, CDR2 YSLEER, per germline. V was pared by 0 bases and J by 2 bases, with 10 bases between. The CDR3 consists of 15 residues.

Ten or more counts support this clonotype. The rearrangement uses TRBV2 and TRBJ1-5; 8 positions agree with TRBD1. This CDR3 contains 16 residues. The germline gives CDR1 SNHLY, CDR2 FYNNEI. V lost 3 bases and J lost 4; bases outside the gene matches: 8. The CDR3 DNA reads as TGTGCCAGCAGTGATCTGCCCGGGACAGGTAATCAGCCCCAGCATTTT. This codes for CASSDLPGTGNQPQHF.

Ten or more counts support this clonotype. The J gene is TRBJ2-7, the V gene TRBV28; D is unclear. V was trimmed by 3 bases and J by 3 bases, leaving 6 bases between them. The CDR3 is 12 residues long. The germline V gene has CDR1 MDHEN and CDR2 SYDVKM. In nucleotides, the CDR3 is TGTGCCAGCAGTTTTTCACGCTACGAGCAGTACTTC. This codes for CASSFSRYEQYF.

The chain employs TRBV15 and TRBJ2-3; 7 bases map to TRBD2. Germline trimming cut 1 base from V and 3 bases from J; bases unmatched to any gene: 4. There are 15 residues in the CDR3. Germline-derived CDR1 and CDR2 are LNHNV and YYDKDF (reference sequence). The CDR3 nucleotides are TGTGCCACCAGCAGAGCCGGGACTAAAACAGATACGCAGTATTTT. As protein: CATSRAGTKTDTQYF.

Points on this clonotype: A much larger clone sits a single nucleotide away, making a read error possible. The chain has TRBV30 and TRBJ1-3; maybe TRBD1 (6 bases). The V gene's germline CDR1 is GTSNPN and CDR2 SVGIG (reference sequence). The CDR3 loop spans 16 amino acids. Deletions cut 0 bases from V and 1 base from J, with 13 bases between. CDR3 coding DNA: TGTGCCTGGAGTGTCCCGGGGCAGGGGTCTGGAAACACCATATATTTT. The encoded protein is CAWSVPGQGSGNTIYF.

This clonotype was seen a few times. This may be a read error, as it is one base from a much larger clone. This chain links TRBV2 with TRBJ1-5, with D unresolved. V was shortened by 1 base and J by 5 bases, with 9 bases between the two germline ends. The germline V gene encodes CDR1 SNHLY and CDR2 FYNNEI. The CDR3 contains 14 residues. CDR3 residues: CASSEGIAYQPQHF. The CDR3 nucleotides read TGTGCCAGCAGTGAAGGGATTGCCTATCAGCCCCAGCATTTT.

The DNA for the CDR3 is TGTGCCAGCAGTTTCGGGACTACGAAATACAATGAGCAGTTCTTC. Translating gives CASSFGTTKYNEQFF. This sequence joins TRBV12-3 or TRBV12-4 and TRBJ2-1; 7 bases map to TRBD2. V dropped 3 bases and J dropped 4; count of bases not matched to a gene: 6. The CDR3 has 15 residues.

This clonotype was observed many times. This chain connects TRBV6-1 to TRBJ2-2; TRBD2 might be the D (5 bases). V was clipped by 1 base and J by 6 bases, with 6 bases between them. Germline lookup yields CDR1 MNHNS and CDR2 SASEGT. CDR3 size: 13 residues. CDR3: CASSEGESGELFF. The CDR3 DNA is TGTGCCAGCAGTGAAGGGGAGTCCGGGGAGCTGTTTTTT.

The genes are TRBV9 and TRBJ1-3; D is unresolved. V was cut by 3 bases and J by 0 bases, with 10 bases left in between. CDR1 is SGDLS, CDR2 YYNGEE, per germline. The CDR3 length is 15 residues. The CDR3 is CASSAPGHSGNTIYF. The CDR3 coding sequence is TGTGCCAGCAGCGCTCCAGGCCACTCTGGAAACACCATATATTTT. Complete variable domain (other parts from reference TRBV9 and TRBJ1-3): DSGVTQTPKHLITATGQRVTLRCSPRSGDLSVYWYQQSLDQGLQFLIQYYNGEERAKGNILERFSAQQFPDLHSELNLSSLELGDSALYFCASSAPGHSGNTIYFGEGSWLTVV.

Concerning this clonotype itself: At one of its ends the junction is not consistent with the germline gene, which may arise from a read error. The CDR3, as DNA: TGTGCCAGCAGTTCGAGGACTATTCAAAATGGAAAACTGTTTTTT. It encodes CASSSRTIQNGKLFF. This sequence joins TRBV7-2 and TRBJ1-4; D call uncertain. There are 15 residues in the CDR3. The germline gives CDR1 SGHTA, CDR2 FQGNSA.

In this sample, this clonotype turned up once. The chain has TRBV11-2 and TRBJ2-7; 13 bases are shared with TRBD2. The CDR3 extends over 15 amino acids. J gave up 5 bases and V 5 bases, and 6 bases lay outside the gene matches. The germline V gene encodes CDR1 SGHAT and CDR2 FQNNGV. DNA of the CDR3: TGTGCCAGCAGCCAGGGACTAGCGGGAAGAAACGAGCAGTACTTC. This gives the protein CASSQGLAGRNEQYF. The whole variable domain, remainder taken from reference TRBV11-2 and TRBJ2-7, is EAGVAQSPRYKIIEKRQSVAFWCNPISGHATLYWYQQILGQGPKLLIQFQNNGVVDDSQLPKDRFSAERLKGVDSTLKIQPAKLEDSAVYLCASSQGLAGRNEQYFGPGTRLTVT.

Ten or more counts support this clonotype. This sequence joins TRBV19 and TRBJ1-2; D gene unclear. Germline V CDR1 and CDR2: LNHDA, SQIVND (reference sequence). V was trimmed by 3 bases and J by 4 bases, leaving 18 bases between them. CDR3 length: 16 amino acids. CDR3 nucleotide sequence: TGTGCCAGTAGTATGACCATCGAGGGTCCCCTCTATGGCTACACCTTC. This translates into CASSMTIEGPLYGYTF.

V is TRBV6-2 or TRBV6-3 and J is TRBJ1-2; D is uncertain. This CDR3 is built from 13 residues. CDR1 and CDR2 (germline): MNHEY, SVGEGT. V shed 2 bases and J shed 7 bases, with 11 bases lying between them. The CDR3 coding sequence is TGTGCCAGCAGTTACAGAGGTCACCGTGGCTACACCTTC. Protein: CASSYRGHRGYTF.

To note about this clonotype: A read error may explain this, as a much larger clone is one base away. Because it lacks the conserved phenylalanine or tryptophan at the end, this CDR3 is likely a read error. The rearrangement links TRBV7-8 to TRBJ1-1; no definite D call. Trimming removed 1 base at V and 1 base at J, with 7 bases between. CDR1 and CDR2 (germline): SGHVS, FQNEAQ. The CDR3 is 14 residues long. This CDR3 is CASSLGGWNTEAFL. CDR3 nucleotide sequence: TGTGCCAGCAGCTTAGGCGGGTGGAACACTGAAGCTTTCTTG.

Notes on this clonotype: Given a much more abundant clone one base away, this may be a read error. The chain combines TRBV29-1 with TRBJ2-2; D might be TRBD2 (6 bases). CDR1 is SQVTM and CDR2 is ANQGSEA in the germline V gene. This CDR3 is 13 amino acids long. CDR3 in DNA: TGCAGCGTGCGCCTCCAGGGCACCGGGGGGCTGTTTTTT. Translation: CSVRLQGTGGLFF.

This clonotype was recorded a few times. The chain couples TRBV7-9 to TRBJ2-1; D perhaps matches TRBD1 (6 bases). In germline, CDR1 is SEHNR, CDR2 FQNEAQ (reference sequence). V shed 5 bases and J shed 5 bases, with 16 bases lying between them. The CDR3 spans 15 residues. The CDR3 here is CASSPTGSPHNEQFF. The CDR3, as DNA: TGTGCCAGCAGCCCGACAGGCAGTCCTCACAATGAGCAGTTCTTC.

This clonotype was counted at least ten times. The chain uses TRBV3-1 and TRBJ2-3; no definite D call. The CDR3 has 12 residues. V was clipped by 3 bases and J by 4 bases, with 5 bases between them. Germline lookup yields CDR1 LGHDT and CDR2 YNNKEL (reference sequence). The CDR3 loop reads CASSHISDTQYF. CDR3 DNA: TGTGCCAGCAGCCATATCTCAGATACGCAGTATTTT.

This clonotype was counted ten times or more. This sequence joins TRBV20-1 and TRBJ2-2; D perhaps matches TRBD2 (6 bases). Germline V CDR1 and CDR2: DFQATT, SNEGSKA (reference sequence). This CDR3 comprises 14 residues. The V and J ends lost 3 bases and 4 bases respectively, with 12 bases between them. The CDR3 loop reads CSARGGGPTGELFF. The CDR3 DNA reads TGCAGTGCTAGGGGGGGAGGCCCCACCGGGGAGCTGTTTTTT.

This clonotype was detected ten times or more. The CDR3 loop reads CASSLASMGGLAYEQYF. The CDR3 coding sequence is TGTGCCAGCAGTTTAGCATCTATGGGGGGACTAGCCTACGAGCAGTACTTC. The gene calls are TRBV28 and TRBJ2-7; the match to TRBD2 covers 8 bases. The germline CDR1 and CDR2 sequences are MDHEN and SYDVKM. This CDR3 is 17 amino acids long. Trimming took 2 bases from V and 2 from J; bases not matched to a gene: 11.

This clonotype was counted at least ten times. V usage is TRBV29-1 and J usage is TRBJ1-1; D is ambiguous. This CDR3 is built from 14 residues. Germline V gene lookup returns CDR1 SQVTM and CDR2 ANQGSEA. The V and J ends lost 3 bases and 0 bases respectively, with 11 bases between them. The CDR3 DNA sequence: TGCAGCGTTGAGGGGAGGCTTATGAACACTGAAGCTTTCTTT. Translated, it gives CSVEGRLMNTEAFF.

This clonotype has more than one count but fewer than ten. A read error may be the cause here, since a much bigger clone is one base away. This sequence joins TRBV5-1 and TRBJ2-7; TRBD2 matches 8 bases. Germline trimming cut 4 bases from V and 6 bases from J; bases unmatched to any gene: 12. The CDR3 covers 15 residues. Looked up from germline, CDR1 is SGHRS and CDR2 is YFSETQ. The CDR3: CASSGSGRPRGEQYF. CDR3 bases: TGCGCCAGCAGCGGAAGCGGGAGACCCCGGGGCGAGCAGTACTTC. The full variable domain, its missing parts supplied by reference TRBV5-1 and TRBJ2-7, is KAGVTQTPRYLIKTRGQQVTLSCSPISGHRSVSWYQQTPGQGLQFLFEYFSETQRNKGNFPGRFSGRQFSNSRSEMNVSTLELGDSALYLCASSGSGRPRGEQYFGPGTRLTVT.

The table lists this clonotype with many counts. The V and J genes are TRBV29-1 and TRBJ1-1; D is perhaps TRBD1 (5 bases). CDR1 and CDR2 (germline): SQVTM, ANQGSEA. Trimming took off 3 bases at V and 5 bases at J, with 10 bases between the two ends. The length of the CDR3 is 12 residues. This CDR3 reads CSVDGGSTEAFF. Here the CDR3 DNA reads TGCAGCGTTGATGGGGGGTCGACTGAAGCTTTCTTT.

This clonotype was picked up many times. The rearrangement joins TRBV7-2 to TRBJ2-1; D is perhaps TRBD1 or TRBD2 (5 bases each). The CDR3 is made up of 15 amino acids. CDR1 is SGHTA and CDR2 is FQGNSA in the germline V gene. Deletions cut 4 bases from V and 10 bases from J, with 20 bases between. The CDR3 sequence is CASSSTALAKGEQFF. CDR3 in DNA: TGTGCCAGCAGCTCCACGGCGCTAGCAAAGGGGGAGCAGTTCTTC.

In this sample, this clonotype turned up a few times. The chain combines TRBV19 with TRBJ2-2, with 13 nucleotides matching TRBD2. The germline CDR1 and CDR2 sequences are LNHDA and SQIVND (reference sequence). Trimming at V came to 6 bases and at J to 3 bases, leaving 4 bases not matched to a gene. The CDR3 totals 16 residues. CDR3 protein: CASSRTSGGYTGELFF. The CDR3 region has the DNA TGTGCCAGTAGCCGGACTAGCGGGGGATACACCGGGGAGCTGTTTTTT.

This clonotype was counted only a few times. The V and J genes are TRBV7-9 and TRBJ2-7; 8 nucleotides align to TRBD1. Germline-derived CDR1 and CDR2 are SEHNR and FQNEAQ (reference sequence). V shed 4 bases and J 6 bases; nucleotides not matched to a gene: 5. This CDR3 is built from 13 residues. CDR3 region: CASSSFDRGEQYF. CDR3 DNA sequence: TGTGCCAGCAGCTCCTTCGACAGGGGCGAGCAGTACTTC.

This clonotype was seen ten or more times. In nucleotides, the CDR3 is TGTGCCAGCAGCCATAAGGCAGGGACAGGCACCTACAATGAGCAGTTCTTC. It translates to CASSHKAGTGTYNEQFF. The chain joins TRBV7-9 to TRBJ2-1; TRBD1 matches 8 bases. Trimming removed 5 bases from V and 2 bases from J; junction bases left unmatched: 11. Looked up from germline, CDR1 is SEHNR and CDR2 is FQNEAQ (reference sequence). CDR3 length: 17 residues.

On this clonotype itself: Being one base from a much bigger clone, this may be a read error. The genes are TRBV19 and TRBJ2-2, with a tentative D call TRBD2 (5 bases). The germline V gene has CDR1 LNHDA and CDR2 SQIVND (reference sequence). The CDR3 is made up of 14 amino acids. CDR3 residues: CASTILGGTGELSF. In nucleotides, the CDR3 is TGTGCCAGTACCATCCTCGGTGGTACCGGGGAGCTGTCTTTT.

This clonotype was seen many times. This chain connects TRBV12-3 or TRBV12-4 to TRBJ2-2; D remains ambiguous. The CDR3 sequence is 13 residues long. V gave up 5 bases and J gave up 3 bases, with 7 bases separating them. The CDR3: CASSPIYTGELFF. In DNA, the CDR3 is TGTGCCAGCAGTCCGATCTACACCGGGGAGCTGTTTTTT.

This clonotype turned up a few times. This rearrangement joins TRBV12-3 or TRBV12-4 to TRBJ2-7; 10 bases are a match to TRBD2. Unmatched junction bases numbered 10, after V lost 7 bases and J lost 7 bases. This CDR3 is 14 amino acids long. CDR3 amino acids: CASMGAGGGREQYF. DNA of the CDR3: TGTGCCAGCATGGGAGCGGGAGGGGGAAGGGAGCAGTACTTC.

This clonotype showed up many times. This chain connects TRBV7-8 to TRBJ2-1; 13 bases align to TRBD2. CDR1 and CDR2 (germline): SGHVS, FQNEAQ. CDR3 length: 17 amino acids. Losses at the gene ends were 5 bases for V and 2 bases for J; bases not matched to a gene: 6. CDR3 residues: CASSPLTSGRAYNEQFF. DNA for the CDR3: TGTGCCAGCAGCCCCCTCACTAGCGGGAGGGCCTACAATGAGCAGTTCTTC.